Below, one T cell receptor beta chain is given with its context. What it binds is not known. The sample belongs to a study of OX40 agonist ivuxolimab in advanced cancers. Broader study findings: Clones of CD4+ and CD8+ blood T cells grew by week 6 at doses of 0.1 to 3.0 mg/kg. Undetermined was the antigen specificity of the expanded peripheral T cells.

If patients had autoimmune disease history or systemic immunosuppression, they were excluded. Profiled with immunoSEQ multiplex PCR; TCRdb holds only in-frame clones, not every one. This sample has more than 15,000 clones, with approximately 80% found just once. Source: CD4+ or CD8+ T cells sorted from blood, taken in a trial of the OX40 agonist ivuxolimab. This receptor was taken from an adult with an advanced solid tumor such as melanoma, head and neck, liver or kidney cancer.

CDR3 sequence (DNA): TGTGCCAGCAGCTTGGGTGGCGGGAGGCTGCGGGAGACCCAGTACTTC. Translation: CASSLGGGRLRETQYF. This sequence joins TRBV5-5 and TRBJ2-5, with 8 nucleotides matching TRBD2. V shed 0 bases, J shed 5 bases, and the junction held 9 bases outside the gene matches. From germline, CDR1 is SGHKS and CDR2 YYEKEE (reference sequence). The CDR3 length is 16 residues. Full variable domain (outside the CDR3, taken from reference TRBV5-5 and TRBJ2-5): DAGVTQSPTHLIKTRGQQVTLRCSPISGHKSVSWYQQVLGQGPQFIFQYYEKEERGRGNFPDRFSARQFPNYSSELNVNALLLGDSALYLCASSLGGGRLRETQYFGPGTRLLVL.